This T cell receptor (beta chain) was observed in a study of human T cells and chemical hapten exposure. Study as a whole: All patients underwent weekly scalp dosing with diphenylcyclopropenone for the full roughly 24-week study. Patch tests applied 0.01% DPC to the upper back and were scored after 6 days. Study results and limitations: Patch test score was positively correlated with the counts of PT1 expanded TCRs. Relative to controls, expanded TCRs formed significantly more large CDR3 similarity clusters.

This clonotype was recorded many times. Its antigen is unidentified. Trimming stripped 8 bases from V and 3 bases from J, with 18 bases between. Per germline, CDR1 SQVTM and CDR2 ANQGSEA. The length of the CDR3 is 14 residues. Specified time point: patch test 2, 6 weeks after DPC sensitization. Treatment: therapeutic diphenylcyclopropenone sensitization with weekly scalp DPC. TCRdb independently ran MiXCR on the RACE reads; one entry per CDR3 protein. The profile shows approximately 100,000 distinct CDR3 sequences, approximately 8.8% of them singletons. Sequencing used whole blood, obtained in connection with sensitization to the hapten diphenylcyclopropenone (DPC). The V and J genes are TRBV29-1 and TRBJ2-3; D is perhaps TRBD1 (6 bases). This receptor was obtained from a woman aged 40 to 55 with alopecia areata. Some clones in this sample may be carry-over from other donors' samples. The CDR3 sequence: CSTTGSPPTDTQYF. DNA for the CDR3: TGCAGCACCACAGGGAGCCCCCCTACAGATACGCAGTATTTT.